This TCR beta chain was retrieved from a study of a mutant IDH1 vaccine in newly diagnosed glioma. Here immunoSEQ multiplex PCR was the method, and the copy in TCRdb shows in-frame clones only, minus some. The sample has about 32,000 clones, 80% seen once; the top ten hold approximately 2.9%. The CDR3 has 13 amino acids. The germline V gene has CDR1 GTSNPN and CDR2 SVGIG (reference sequence). The V gene lost 1 base and the J gene lost 3 bases, with 9 bases spanning the gap. Described time point: week 35, safety follow-up. Mutant IDH1 20-mer peptide, at 300 ug, made up each vaccine dose, with topical imiquimod. Details on this clone: Its antigen remains unidentified.

The chain employs TRBV30 and TRBJ1-1; D is unclear. This specimen consisted of PBMCs, obtained from a glioma patient whose treatment included an IDH1 peptide vaccine. The origin of this receptor is a man aged 35-49 years with glioma. Some clones in this sample may be carry-over from other donors' samples. CDR3 nucleotide sequence: TGTGCCTGGAGTGGTGGGATCTACACTGAAGCTTTCTTT. This gives the protein CAWSGGIYTEAFF.